One sample yielded the 6 T cell receptor beta chains listed below, sequenced in a study of cytomegalovirus exposure and HLA in healthy donors (dated by TCRdb to about 2017). Library preparation was by the immunoSEQ multiplex PCR assay. A mixture of 60 forward primers for TCR Vbeta segments and 13 reverse primers for TCR Jbeta segments was used in the multiplex PCR. As stored in TCRdb, this immuneACCESS dataset retains in-frame rearrangements with V and J assigned. A fraction of the clones does not appear; measured against another copy, unresolved V genes explain less than half of the discrepancy, and the remainder lacks a known reason. This sample holds about 130,000 clones; 80% were observed only once. The ten top clones hold 2.5% of the sample. The sequencing sample was made of PBMCs. These receptors came from a man aged 30-40 years in good health and CMV-seronegative.

The genes are TRBV2 and TRBJ2-7, with 7 bases matching TRBD2. Per the germline V gene, CDR1 is SNHLY and CDR2 is FYNNEI. This CDR3 contains 13 residues. V was clipped by 6 bases and J by 3 bases; unmatched bases: 5. The CDR3 sequence: CASRGGGGYEQYF. CDR3 nucleotide sequence: TGTGCCAGCAGGGGCGGGGGAGGCTACGAGCAGTACTTC.

The chain couples TRBV18 to TRBJ2-1; weak D call: TRBD1 (6 bases). This CDR3 region has 16 residues. The germline V gene has CDR1 KGHSH and CDR2 LQKENI. Trimming left V 4 bases short and J 10 bases short, with 23 bases between. For the CDR3, the DNA is TGTGCCAGCTCACTGCGGACAGCCGATCCGTTGGAAGAGCAGTTCTTC. Its protein is CASSLRTADPLEEQFF. Full variable domain (outside the CDR3, taken from reference TRBV18 and TRBJ2-1): NAGVMQNPRHLVRRRGQEARLRCSPMKGHSHVYWYRQLPEEGLKFMVYLQKENIIDESGMPKERFSAEFPKEGPSILRIQQVVRGDSAAYFCASSLRTADPLEEQFFGPGTRLTVL.

The rearrangement links TRBV7-2 to TRBJ2-7, with 9 bases aligning to TRBD1. V lost 4 bases to trimming and J lost 2 bases; unmatched junction nucleotides: 6. The length of the CDR3 is 15 residues. Germline CDR1 SGHTA, CDR2 FQGNSA. CDR3 in DNA: TGTGCCAGCAGCTCACAGGGGGCCCCTACCTACGAGCAGTACTTC. Amino acid sequence: CASSSQGAPTYEQYF. The full variable domain, rest sourced from reference TRBV7-2 and TRBJ2-7, is GAGVSQSPSNKVTEKGKDVELRCDPISGHTALYWYRQSLGQGLEFLIYFQGNSAPDKSGLPSDRFSAERTGGSVSTLTIQRTQQEDSAVYLCASSSQGAPTYEQYFGPGTRLTVT.

In DNA form, the CDR3 reads TGTGCCAGCAGGGGGGGGACTAGCGGCACCGGGGAGCTGTTTTTT. Translating gives CASRGGTSGTGELFF. This chain links TRBV28 with TRBJ2-2; 11 nucleotides align to TRBD2. The CDR3 sequence is 15 residues long. The germline CDR1 and CDR2 sequences are MDHEN and SYDVKM. J gave up 4 bases and V 6 bases, and 4 bases lay outside the gene matches. The whole variable domain, remainder taken from reference TRBV28 and TRBJ2-2, is DVKVTQSSRYLVKRTGEKVFLECVQDMDHENMFWYRQDPGLGLRLIYFSYDVKMKEKGDIPEGYSVSREKKERFSLILESASTNQTSMYLCASRGGTSGTGELFFGEGSRLTVL.

Concerning this clone: An end of the junction differs from the germline gene, which may be a read error. The J gene is TRBJ2-6, the V gene TRBV7-6; a possible D gene is TRBD2 (5 bases). The CDR3 has 17 amino acids. Germline V gene lookup returns CDR1 SGHVS and CDR2 FNYEAQ. The CDR3 spells CASSLAPKEAGANVLTF. For the CDR3, the DNA is TGTGCCAGCAGCCTAGCACCTAAAGAGGCTGGGGCCAACGTCCTGACTTTC.

This chain links TRBV29-1 with TRBJ2-4, with D perhaps TRBD1 (5 bases). CDR1 is SQVTM and CDR2 is ANQGSEA in the germline V gene. V dropped 4 bases and J dropped 4 bases, with 11 bases sitting between them. The CDR3 has 13 residues. In nucleotides, the CDR3 is TGCAGCGTTGGTGGCAGGGCAAAAAACATTCAGTACTTC. Protein: CSVGGRAKNIQYF.